Below are 2 T cell receptor beta chains sequenced from a single sample in a study of CD4 T cells in relation to SARS-CoV-2 and coronaviruses. Unexposed donor CD4+ T cells date from about 2011-2018, before the COVID-19 pandemic. The repertoire was sequenced with immunoSEQ multiplex PCR; TCRdb's copy has only in-frame clones and lacks some. This sample has approximately 70,000 clones, with 93% found just once. Sequenced sample: naive CD4+ T cells from PBMCs. The subset was: naive CD4+ T cells isolated by negative enrichment. The receptors shown here come from a human donor in good health.

This rearrangement joins TRBV7-8 to TRBJ2-1, with TRBD1 identical over 7 bases. This CDR3 is built from 13 residues. Germline CDR1 reads SGHVS; CDR2 reads FQNEAQ. Trimming at V came to 6 bases and at J to 8 bases, leaving 7 bases not matched to a gene. This CDR3 is CASRTGLMDEQFF. The CDR3 nucleotides are TGTGCCAGCAGGACAGGGCTTATGGATGAGCAGTTCTTC.

The table lists this clone with a count of one. The V gene is TRBV6-5, the J gene TRBJ1-1; D remains unclear. The CDR3 length is 16 residues. V lost 2 bases and J 0 bases, leaving 13 bases between the germline ends. CDR1 is MNHEY and CDR2 is SVGAGI in the germline V gene. CDR3 protein: CASSYRDGVMNTEAFF. The DNA for the CDR3 is TGTGCCAGCAGTTACAGGGATGGAGTTATGAACACTGAAGCTTTCTTT.